This T cell receptor (beta chain) was obtained from a study of blood T cell repertoires in COVID-19. Looking at the study overall: Some COVID-19 samples were acute and others convalescent; all came from the United States, Italy and Spain. The analysed material was cDNA or gDNA that came from T cells, B-cell-depleted T cells, or PBMCs.

Germline V gene lookup returns CDR1 KGHSH and CDR2 LQKENI. The CDR3 covers 16 residues. Trimming cost V 0 bases and J 5 bases; bases outside gene matches: 6. In the authors' workflow: Reference gene primer amplification in the assay estimated nucleated cell counts. Sequenced by immunoSEQ multiplex PCR; TCRdb stores in-frame clones only, minus some. V, J and clone size derive from that table, while D and trimming were established from the DNA sequence. This table has under 200,000 clones, 65% to 90% appearing once. The clonotype comes from a human donor in a cohort sampled during active COVID-19. The rearrangement joins TRBV18 to TRBJ1-4, with 7 bases matching TRBD1. The sequencing sample was made of peripheral blood. CDR3 DNA: TGTGCCAGCTCACCACCACGAGACAGGGCCAATGAAAAACTGTTTTTT. Translated: CASSPPRDRANEKLFF.